This TCR beta chain was documented in a study of OX40 agonist ivuxolimab in advanced cancers. TCRdb's copy holds only in-frame clones and misses some; the assay was immunoSEQ multiplex PCR. In the table there are roughly 76,000 clones, about nine tenths of which are singletons. This receptor was obtained from an adult with an advanced solid tumor such as melanoma, head and neck, liver or kidney cancer. Sample: CD4+ or CD8+ T cells sorted from blood, taken in a trial of the OX40 agonist ivuxolimab.

The CDR3, as DNA: TGTGCCAGCAGCCCTTTTGACCAGGGAGTCACTGAAGCTTTCTTT. Protein product: CASSPFDQGVTEAFF. The chain employs TRBV14 and TRBJ1-1; maybe TRBD1 (5 bases). CDR1 SGHDN and CDR2 FVKESK come from the germline V gene. The CDR3 is 15 residues long. Trimming removed 4 bases from V and 4 bases from J, with 16 bases in between.